These 25 T cell receptor beta chains originate from one sample sequenced in a study of blood T cell repertoires in COVID-19 (dated by TCRdb to the early 2020s). The library was made by the immunoSEQ multiplex PCR assay. Here the immuneACCESS table is served through TCRdb, limited to in-frame sequences with V and J called. Missing clones are a known gap in these copies; in checked studies unresolved V genes cover under half, and the rest lacks a known reason. For this sample there are 150,000 to 200,000 clones; 89% appear just once. Roughly 2.8% of the sample rests with the top ten. Sequenced input: peripheral blood. All receptors come from a man aged 55 to 70 with acute or convalescent COVID-19.

This clone has only one observation. The genes are TRBV10-1 and TRBJ2-7; tentatively, D is TRBD1 (5 bases). Trimming shortened V by 2 bases and J by 9 bases, and 17 bases separated the two germline ends. CDR3 length: 14 residues. The germline gives CDR1 WNHNN, CDR2 SYGVQD (reference sequence). The CDR3 sequence is CASSERTRIVGQYF. DNA of the CDR3: TGCGCCAGCAGTGAGAGGACACGTATTGTCGGGCAGTACTTC.

The chain couples TRBV7-2 to TRBJ1-2; possibly TRBD1 for D (6 bases). Trimming pared 8 bases from V and 4 bases from J, leaving 14 bases between. The CDR3 has 13 amino acids. CDR1 and CDR2 from the germline V gene are SGHTA and FQGNSA. The DNA for the CDR3 is TGTGCCAGCGGATCATTACAGGGCTATGGCTACACCTTC. It codes for CASGSLQGYGYTF.

The genes are TRBV9 and TRBJ2-3; TRBD1 is a possible D gene (6 bases). In germline, CDR1 is SGDLS, CDR2 YYNGEE. The CDR3 runs to 16 residues. V lost 4 bases to trimming and J lost 1 base, with 16 bases between them. The CDR3 region has the DNA TGTGCCAGCAGCCCACAGGGAATATCAGGCACAGATACGCAGTATTTT. Translation: CASSPQGISGTDTQYF.

This chain uses TRBV19 with TRBJ1-5; TRBD1 is a possible D gene (5 bases). The CDR3 length is 15 residues. Germline CDR1 and CDR2: LNHDA and SQIVND (reference sequence). The V gene lost 6 bases and the J gene lost 6 bases, with 18 bases spanning the gap. The chain's CDR3 is CASSSSNQGSQPQHF. DNA of the CDR3: TGTGCCAGTAGCTCCTCCAATCAGGGAAGTCAGCCCCAGCATTTT.

The chain employs TRBV7-6 and TRBJ2-2, with 10 bases fitting TRBD2. The CDR3 is made up of 16 amino acids. V lost 1 base to trimming and J lost 5 bases; unmatched junction nucleotides: 4. The germline CDR1 and CDR2 sequences are SGHVS and FNYEAQ. Written as DNA, the CDR3 is TGTGCCAGCAGCTTAGTTAGCGGGGGGTCGACCGGGGAGCTGTTTTTT. This gives the protein CASSLVSGGSTGELFF.

The rearrangement joins TRBV27 to TRBJ1-5, with TRBD1 as a possible D gene (5 bases). The CDR3 is 16 amino acids. With 3 bases removed from V and 0 bases from J, the gap between germline ends came to 12 bases. Germline-derived CDR1 and CDR2 are MNHEY and SMNVEV (reference sequence). The CDR3 DNA reads TGTGCCAGCAGTTTCACAGGTCCTTATAGCAATCAGCCCCAGCATTTT. It is translated as CASSFTGPYSNQPQHF.

The rearrangement links TRBV5-1 to TRBJ1-6; the D is unclear. The V gene's germline CDR1 is SGHRS and CDR2 YFSETQ. V lost 5 bases and J lost 7, with 13 bases in between. The length of the CDR3 is 14 residues. CDR3: CASRDRTGNSPLHF. DNA for the CDR3: TGCGCCAGCAGAGATAGGACGGGAAATTCACCCCTCCACTTT. Filled out from reference TRBV5-1 and TRBJ1-6, the complete variable domain reads KAGVTQTPRYLIKTRGQQVTLSCSPISGHRSVSWYQQTPGQGLQFLFEYFSETQRNKGNFPGRFSGRQFSNSRSEMNVSTLELGDSALYLCASRDRTGNSPLHFGNGTRLTVT.

In DNA, the CDR3 is TGCGCCAGCAGCTTGGAGGGGTTTGGGAACACTGAAGCTTTCTTT. This sequence encodes CASSLEGFGNTEAFF. The chain is built from TRBV5-1 and TRBJ1-1; a weak D match, TRBD1 (5 bases). This CDR3 has 15 residues. Deletions cut 0 bases from V and 1 base from J, with 10 bases between. Germline V lookup: CDR1 SGHRS, CDR2 YFSETQ.

This chain uses TRBV24-1 with TRBJ2-4; D remains ambiguous. The V gene's germline CDR1 is KGHDR and CDR2 SFDVKD. This CDR3 comprises 12 residues. Trimming took off 1 base at V and 7 bases at J, with 4 bases between the two ends. This CDR3 is CATSDFANIQYF. The CDR3 DNA sequence: TGTGCCACCAGTGATTTTGCGAACATTCAGTACTTC.

V and J are TRBV6-2 or TRBV6-3 and TRBJ2-7; 7 bases map to TRBD2. This CDR3 is 13 amino acids long. V shed 7 bases, J shed 0 bases, and the junction held 3 bases outside the gene matches. Germline V gene data show CDR1 as MNHEY and CDR2 as SVGEGT. CDR3 in amino acids: CASTPSGSYEQYF. The CDR3 bases are TGTGCCAGCACCCCTAGCGGCTCCTACGAGCAGTACTTC.

The chain joins TRBV4-2 to TRBJ2-1; weak D call: TRBD2 (6 bases). The CDR3 loop spans 15 amino acids. CDR1 is LGHNA, CDR2 YNFKEQ, per germline. V was shortened by 1 base and J by 5 bases, with 12 bases between the two germline ends. The CDR3 region has the DNA TGTGCCAGCAGCCAAGTGGGGGGACGGGACAATGAGCAGTTCTTC. The encoded protein is CASSQVGGRDNEQFF.

The count of this clone is one. The V call is TRBV18, the J call TRBJ1-4; tentatively, D is TRBD1 (6 bases). Germline-derived CDR1 and CDR2 are KGHSH and LQKENI. This CDR3 has 15 residues. V lost 0 bases and J 4 bases, leaving 9 bases between the germline ends. CDR3: CASSPPAGDNEKLFF. CDR3 bases: TGTGCCAGCTCACCACCTGCAGGGGATAATGAAAAACTGTTTTTT.

The V and J genes are TRBV5-1 and TRBJ1-2, with a possible D match to TRBD1 (5 bases). This CDR3 is built from 14 residues. Trimming cost V 4 bases and J 6 bases, with 16 bases left between them. Germline V gene lookup returns CDR1 SGHRS and CDR2 YFSETQ. The CDR3 DNA reads as TGCGCCAGCAGCGCGGGACTGGGGGAGGATGGCTACACCTTC. Its translation: CASSAGLGEDGYTF. Combining the CDR3 with reference TRBV5-1 and TRBJ1-2 gives the whole variable domain KAGVTQTPRYLIKTRGQQVTLSCSPISGHRSVSWYQQTPGQGLQFLFEYFSETQRNKGNFPGRFSGRQFSNSRSEMNVSTLELGDSALYLCASSAGLGEDGYTFGSGTRLTVV.

The chain carries TRBV7-9 and TRBJ2-7, with TRBD1 identical over 9 bases. This CDR3 spans 16 amino acids. Per the germline V gene, CDR1 is SEHNR and CDR2 is FQNEAQ (reference sequence). J was trimmed by 1 base and V by 5 bases; bases with no gene match: 9. Here the CDR3 reads CASSASPGQGSYEQYF. In nucleotides, the CDR3 is TGTGCCAGCAGCGCAAGTCCGGGACAGGGTTCCTACGAGCAGTACTTC.

The V call is TRBV27, the J call TRBJ2-1; D unresolved. From germline, CDR1 is MNHEY and CDR2 SMNVEV (reference sequence). The CDR3 has 15 amino acids. V dropped 2 bases and J dropped 1 base, with 9 bases sitting between them. CDR3 DNA: TGTGCCAGCAGTTTAGCAGGCCTTTCCTACAATGAGCAGTTCTTC. This encodes CASSLAGLSYNEQFF.

The rearrangement uses TRBV9 and TRBJ1-1; 9 bases align to TRBD1. The CDR3 contains 13 residues. V lost 4 bases to trimming and J lost 6 bases; unmatched junction nucleotides: 4. Germline lookup yields CDR1 SGDLS and CDR2 YYNGEE. CDR3 residues: CASSIRQGAEAFF. CDR3 bases: TGTGCCAGCAGCATCCGACAGGGGGCTGAAGCTTTCTTT. Combining the CDR3 with reference TRBV9 and TRBJ1-1 gives the whole variable domain DSGVTQTPKHLITATGQRVTLRCSPRSGDLSVYWYQQSLDQGLQFLIQYYNGEERAKGNILERFSAQQFPDLHSELNLSSLELGDSALYFCASSIRQGAEAFFGQGTRLTVV.

This chain connects TRBV7-2 to TRBJ1-5; D is unresolved. Germline-derived CDR1 and CDR2 are SGHTA and FQGNSA. Trimming left V 5 bases short and J 1 base short, with 6 bases between. The CDR3 loop spans 13 amino acids. In DNA form, the CDR3 reads TGTGCCAGCAGCAAGCAAAGCAATCAGCCCCAGCATTTT. It codes for CASSKQSNQPQHF.

The chain links TRBV2 to TRBJ2-5; D may be TRBD1 (5 bases). From germline, CDR1 is SNHLY and CDR2 FYNNEI. Deletions cut 8 bases from V and 2 bases from J, with 18 bases between. The CDR3 is 15 amino acids. The CDR3 bases are TGTGCCAGCTTAGGGAATCCGACAGAGCAAGAGACCCAGTACTTC. This gives the protein CASLGNPTEQETQYF.

CDR3 DNA sequence: TGTGCCAGCGCCCCGGGGGGGGCGGATGAGCAGTTCTTC. Residues: CASAPGGADEQFF. The rearrangement links TRBV2 to TRBJ2-1, with 8 bases lining up with TRBD2. V gave up 8 bases and J gave up 8 bases; unmatched junction bases: 8. Germline-derived CDR1 and CDR2 are SNHLY and FYNNEI. This CDR3 has 13 residues.

The chain uses TRBV9 and TRBJ1-2; 9 bases are a match to TRBD1. Germline V lookup: CDR1 SGDLS, CDR2 YYNGEE. The CDR3 spans 18 residues. Trimming took 2 bases from V and 7 from J; bases not matched to a gene: 18. The CDR3 nucleotides read TGTGCCAGCAGCGTCGCCGGGACAGGGCGGACCGGGGGCACTGGCTACACCTTC. Encoded protein: CASSVAGTGRTGGTGYTF. Looking up the rest from reference TRBV9 and TRBJ1-2 gives the full variable domain: DSGVTQTPKHLITATGQRVTLRCSPRSGDLSVYWYQQSLDQGLQFLIQYYNGEERAKGNILERFSAQQFPDLHSELNLSSLELGDSALYFCASSVAGTGRTGGTGYTFGSGTRLTVV.

This sequence joins TRBV30 and TRBJ1-1; the D gene is possibly TRBD1 (6 bases). CDR1 GTSNPN and CDR2 SVGIG come from the germline V gene (reference sequence). The CDR3 consists of 15 residues. Trimming left V 1 base short and J 5 bases short, with 17 bases between. The CDR3 is CAWSDPQRGGTEAFF. CDR3 nucleotides: TGTGCCTGGAGTGACCCCCAAAGGGGGGGAACTGAAGCTTTCTTT.

The chain is built from TRBV6-5 and TRBJ1-1, with D possibly matching TRBD1 (6 bases). Germline-derived CDR1 and CDR2 are MNHEY and SVGAGI. The CDR3 length is 13 residues. V was shortened by 7 bases and J by 6 bases, with 15 bases between the two germline ends. CDR3 sequence (DNA): TGTGCCAGCATAGGGGACACGTTCCCTGAAGCTTTCTTT. Amino acids: CASIGDTFPEAFF.

CDR3 nucleotide sequence: TGTGCCAGCACCCAGACAGGGGGCTTTGGCTACACCTTC. Encoded protein: CASTQTGGFGYTF. The V call is TRBV2, the J call TRBJ1-2, with 10 bases fitting TRBD1. V was clipped by 7 bases and J by 7 bases; unmatched bases: 6. This CDR3 spans 13 amino acids. Germline lookup yields CDR1 SNHLY and CDR2 FYNNEI.

The chain links TRBV12-5 to TRBJ2-3; a weak D match, TRBD1 (6 bases). This CDR3 contains 16 residues. Germline lookup yields CDR1 LGHNT and CDR2 FRNRAP. Trimming cost V 1 base and J 4 bases, with 15 bases left between them. The CDR3 DNA reads as TGTGCTAGTGGTTTGGGGACAGCTCGAAAACCAGATACGCAGTATTTT. Translating gives CASGLGTARKPDTQYF.

The DNA for the CDR3 is TGCAGCGTTGCGGGACAGGGGACGGTCGAGCAGTACTTC. As protein: CSVAGQGTVEQYF. This chain links TRBV29-1 with TRBJ2-7, with 10 nucleotides matching TRBD1. V dropped 4 bases and J dropped 6; count of bases not matched to a gene: 6. In germline, CDR1 is SQVTM, CDR2 ANQGSEA. The CDR3 covers 13 residues.